Below, 27 T cell receptor beta chains from the same sample are listed, as sequenced in a study of blood T cell repertoires in COVID-19. TCRdb keeps only in-frame clones here, not all; method: immunoSEQ multiplex PCR. Counted here are about 130,000 clones, 70% to 90% occurring once; the ten biggest clones make up around a tenth. The specimen was peripheral blood. The receptors here all came from a man between 45 and 60 years old with acute or convalescent COVID-19.

The chain carries TRBV7-2 and TRBJ1-6, with 9 nucleotides matching TRBD1. This CDR3 region has 16 residues. V lost 4 bases and J lost 7; bases outside the gene matches: 8. Germline V lookup: CDR1 SGHTA, CDR2 FQGNSA. The CDR3: CASSSFAGTGNSPLHF. CDR3 bases: TGTGCCAGCAGCTCCTTCGCCGGGACAGGGAATTCACCCCTCCACTTT.

CDR3 amino acids: CAISDSLWGYTF. CDR3 nucleotide sequence: TGTGCCATCTCGGACAGCCTCTGGGGCTACACCTTC. The J gene is TRBJ1-2, the V gene TRBV3-1 (or the pseudogene TRBV3-2); D possibly corresponds to TRBD1 (6 bases). Germline CDR1 reads LGHDT; CDR2 reads YNNKEL (reference sequence). This CDR3 has 12 amino acids. V lost 10 bases and J lost 8, with 17 bases in between.

The V and J genes are TRBV4-2 and TRBJ2-3, with D uncertain. This CDR3 region has 14 residues. Trimming took off 1 base at V and 0 bases at J, with 5 bases between the two ends. Per germline, CDR1 LGHNA and CDR2 YNFKEQ. The chain's CDR3 is CASSQATSTDTQYF. In DNA form, the CDR3 reads TGTGCCAGCAGCCAAGCAACTAGCACAGATACGCAGTATTTT.

CDR3 residues: CASRAGGQETQYF. CDR3 DNA sequence: TGTGCCAGCAGGGCGGGAGGTCAAGAGACCCAGTACTTC. This rearrangement joins TRBV28 to TRBJ2-5; 8 positions match TRBD2. The V gene end was trimmed by 6 bases and the J gene end by 2 bases; junction bases not matched to a gene: 2. This CDR3 comprises 13 residues. Germline V gives CDR1 MDHEN, CDR2 SYDVKM.

The V and J genes are TRBV5-1 and TRBJ1-5; D uncertain. CDR1 and CDR2 (germline): SGHRS, YFSETQ. The CDR3 covers 15 residues. Trimming took 0 bases from V and 0 from J, leaving 7 bases between them. The CDR3 DNA reads TGCGCCAGCAGCTTGGACTCGAATAGCAATCAGCCCCAGCATTTT. It yields the protein CASSLDSNSNQPQHF.

The J gene is TRBJ1-1, the V gene TRBV19, with D maybe TRBD1 (6 bases). The V and J ends lost 11 bases and 1 base respectively, with 14 bases between them. The CDR3 length is 13 residues. The germline CDR1 and CDR2 sequences are LNHDA and SQIVND (reference sequence). In DNA, the CDR3 is TGTGCCGGACACAGGGAGCCGAACACTGAAGCTTTCTTT. Translating gives CAGHREPNTEAFF. The whole variable domain, remainder taken from reference TRBV19 and TRBJ1-1, is DGGITQSPKYLFRKEGQNVTLSCEQNLNHDAMYWYRQDPGQGLRLIYYSQIVNDFQKGDIAEGYSVSREKKESFPLTVTSAQKNPTAFYLCAGHREPNTEAFFGQGTRLTVV.

V gene TRBV5-4 combines with J gene TRBJ2-3; no definite D call. V dropped 0 bases and J dropped 4 bases, with 6 bases sitting between them. Germline V gene lookup returns CDR1 SGHNT and CDR2 YYREEE (reference sequence). The CDR3 covers 13 residues. In DNA, the CDR3 is TGTGCCAGCAGCTTGGAAACAGCAGATACGCAGTATTTT. Amino acids: CASSLETADTQYF.

The V call is TRBV30, the J call TRBJ1-5; no clear D. Per germline, CDR1 GTSNPN and CDR2 SVGIG (reference sequence). CDR3 size: 15 residues. The germline V and J ends were trimmed by 0 bases and 0 bases, with 9 bases remaining between them. This CDR3 is CAWSVGGNSNQPQHF. The DNA for the CDR3 is TGTGCCTGGAGTGTCGGCGGAAATAGCAATCAGCCCCAGCATTTT.

DNA for the CDR3: TGTGCCAGCAGCTTGGGACTAGCGGAGAATGAGCAGTTCTTC. Translation: CASSLGLAENEQFF. This chain joins TRBV7-2 and TRBJ2-1; TRBD2 matches at 11 bases. From germline, CDR1 is SGHTA and CDR2 FQGNSA. Losses at the gene ends were 3 bases for V and 7 bases for J; bases not matched to a gene: 2. The CDR3 consists of 14 residues.

The chain is built from TRBV10-2 and TRBJ1-2; D possibly corresponds to TRBD1 (6 bases). V was clipped by 0 bases and J by 4 bases, with 12 bases between them. The CDR3 loop spans 15 amino acids. CDR1 WSHSY and CDR2 SAAADI come from the germline V gene. The CDR3 bases are TGCGCCAGCAGTGAGTCGTTCGGGGGGGCCTATGGCTACACCTTC. Its translation is CASSESFGGAYGYTF.

DNA of the CDR3: TGTGCCAGCAGCCCGGGGGGCAGGCAAACAGATACGCAGTATTTT. It encodes CASSPGGRQTDTQYF. V usage is TRBV5-6 and J usage is TRBJ2-3; the D gene is possibly TRBD2 (7 bases). CDR3 length: 15 residues. Germline-derived CDR1 and CDR2 are SGHDT and YYEEEE. Trimming took off 4 bases at V and 3 bases at J, with 15 bases between the two ends.

The gene calls are TRBV10-3 and TRBJ1-6; no clear D. The germline gives CDR1 ENHRY, CDR2 SYGVKD. The CDR3 sequence is 15 residues long. The V end lost 6 bases, the J end lost 0 bases, and 9 bases lay between the germline ends. CDR3 protein: CAIREGSSYNSPLHF. In DNA, the CDR3 is TGTGCCATCAGGGAGGGTAGCTCCTATAATTCACCCCTCCACTTT.

The genes are TRBV5-5 and TRBJ1-3; TRBD1 matches 7 bases. Germline-derived CDR1 and CDR2 are SGHKS and YYEKEE (reference sequence). The CDR3 is made up of 18 amino acids. V lost 2 bases and J lost 0; bases outside the gene matches: 11. CDR3 DNA sequence: TGTGCCAGCAGCTTACTGACAGGCCAGGGGGGCTCTGGAAACACCATATATTTT. Encoded protein: CASSLLTGQGGSGNTIYF. The full variable domain, completed using reference TRBV5-5 and TRBJ1-3, is DAGVTQSPTHLIKTRGQQVTLRCSPISGHKSVSWYQQVLGQGPQFIFQYYEKEERGRGNFPDRFSARQFPNYSSELNVNALLLGDSALYLCASSLLTGQGGSGNTIYFGEGSWLTVV.

The chain couples TRBV5-6 to TRBJ2-5; the D gene is possibly TRBD1 (5 bases). Deletions cut 5 bases from V and 3 bases from J, with 14 bases between. Germline V gives CDR1 SGHDT, CDR2 YYEEEE. The CDR3 spans 14 residues. CDR3 DNA: TGTGCCAGCAGTCTTGGGGCGCGCAAAGAGACCCAGTACTTC. This gives the protein CASSLGARKETQYF.

In this sample, this clone turned up once. The chain couples TRBV5-1 to TRBJ2-7; D possibly corresponds to TRBD2 (6 bases). CDR1 and CDR2 from the germline V gene are SGHRS and YFSETQ. There are 16 residues in the CDR3. The V end lost 0 bases, the J end lost 2 bases, and 15 bases lay between the germline ends. The CDR3: CASSLAGPWGAYEQYF. CDR3 sequence (DNA): TGCGCCAGCAGCTTGGCCGGCCCTTGGGGGGCCTACGAGCAGTACTTC.

This chain uses TRBV6-6 with TRBJ1-2; D is undetermined. The V end was cut by 6 bases, the J end by 2 bases, with 16 bases between. From germline, CDR1 is MNHNY and CDR2 SVGAGI (reference sequence). The CDR3 is made up of 15 amino acids. The CDR3 here is CASRDSRKSNYGYTF. DNA for the CDR3: TGTGCCAGCAGGGATTCTAGGAAAAGCAACTATGGCTACACCTTC.

The chain has TRBV3-1 (or the pseudogene TRBV3-2) and TRBJ2-5; TRBD1 aligns across 12 bases. Germline V CDR1 and CDR2: LGHDT, YNNKEL (reference sequence). Trimming at V came to 5 bases and at J to 4 bases, leaving 8 bases not matched to a gene. This CDR3 has 16 residues. As DNA, the CDR3 is TGTGCCAGCAGCACCCGGGACAGGGGGCGGTCAGAGACCCAGTACTTC. It yields the protein CASSTRDRGRSETQYF.

The count of this clone is one. In DNA, the CDR3 is TGTGCCATCGGCCTAGGGGGCAGCTCCTACGAGCAGTACTTC. It encodes CAIGLGGSSYEQYF. The chain uses TRBV10-3 and TRBJ2-7, with TRBD1 identical over 7 bases. Germline CDR1 ENHRY, CDR2 SYGVKD. V trimming: 8 bases; J trimming: 0 bases; junction bases outside the gene matches: 7. The CDR3 is 14 residues long.

J is TRBJ2-5 and V is TRBV19; perhaps TRBD1 as D (5 bases). From germline, CDR1 is LNHDA and CDR2 SQIVND (reference sequence). Trimming cost V 1 base and J 5 bases, with 11 bases left between them. This CDR3 region has 14 residues. As DNA, the CDR3 is TGTGCCAGTAGTATAGCTGGGGCGTTGGAGACCCAGTACTTC. Protein: CASSIAGALETQYF.

The chain combines TRBV7-2 with TRBJ1-1; D possibly corresponds to TRBD1 (6 bases). Germline CDR1 and CDR2: SGHTA and FQGNSA. V lost 5 bases, J lost 5 bases, and 18 bases lay in between. The CDR3 is 15 residues long. DNA for the CDR3: TGTGCCAGCAGCCCACACAGGGTCGTTGGGACTGAAGCTTTCTTT. This encodes CASSPHRVVGTEAFF.

This clone was detected many times. This chain connects TRBV11-3 to TRBJ1-1; maybe TRBD1 (5 bases). This CDR3 contains 13 residues. CDR1 SGHNT and CDR2 YENEEA come from the germline V gene. V lost 5 bases to trimming and J lost 1 base, with 8 bases between them. The CDR3 spells CASSKTGNTEAFF. The CDR3 DNA follows: TGTGCCAGCAGCAAAACAGGGAACACTGAAGCTTTCTTT.

This clone was counted once. This sequence joins TRBV6-5 and TRBJ1-6; D uncertain. This CDR3 is 14 amino acids long. With 7 bases removed from V and 0 bases from J, the gap between germline ends came to 7 bases. Germline V lookup: CDR1 MNHEY, CDR2 SVGAGI. The CDR3: CASIPSSYNSPLHF. In nucleotides, the CDR3 is TGTGCCAGCATACCTAGCTCCTATAATTCACCCCTCCACTTT.

V and J are TRBV7-3 and TRBJ2-1, with D maybe TRBD2 (6 bases). Trimming left V 5 bases short and J 4 bases short, with 15 bases between. Germline loops: CDR1 SGHTA, CDR2 FQGTGA. The CDR3 loop spans 15 amino acids. The DNA of the CDR3 is TGTGCCAGCAGCCCATCCTTGGGACTTTACAATGAGCAGTTCTTC. It encodes CASSPSLGLYNEQFF.

This rearrangement joins TRBV9 to TRBJ2-1; 7 positions agree with TRBD2. The CDR3 sequence is 15 residues long. Looked up from germline, CDR1 is SGDLS and CDR2 is YYNGEE. Trimming took 3 bases from V and 2 from J; bases not matched to a gene: 5. The CDR3 region has the DNA TGTGCCAGCAGCGGACTAGCTGTGCCCTACAATGAGCAGTTCTTC. Translated, it gives CASSGLAVPYNEQFF.

The table lists this clone with a few counts. The chain links TRBV7-2 to TRBJ2-6, with D unclear. Germline V gene lookup returns CDR1 SGHTA and CDR2 FQGNSA. The V end was cut by 4 bases, the J end by 3 bases, with 4 bases between. The CDR3 extends over 13 amino acids. The DNA of the CDR3 is TGTGCCAGCAGCTCAGTTGGGGCCAACGTCCTGACTTTC. Protein: CASSSVGANVLTF.

The V gene is TRBV7-9, the J gene TRBJ1-1; tentatively, D is TRBD1 (5 bases). The CDR3 contains 13 residues. Germline V gives CDR1 SEHNR, CDR2 FQNEAQ (reference sequence). V was clipped by 10 bases and J by 0 bases, with 12 bases between them. CDR3 loop: CATYGGMNTEAFF. The CDR3 nucleotides read TGTGCCACCTACGGGGGGATGAACACTGAAGCTTTCTTT.

V is TRBV28 and J is TRBJ1-1; possible D gene TRBD1, 6 bases. Looked up from germline, CDR1 is MDHEN and CDR2 is SYDVKM. The CDR3 length is 17 residues. The V end lost 10 bases, the J end lost 7 bases, and 31 bases lay between the germline ends. The CDR3 nucleotides are TGTGCCATCAACCCTCAGGGCAGGGGAGCAGTGGGCCGTGAAGCTTTCTTT. Encoded protein: CAINPQGRGAVGREAFF.